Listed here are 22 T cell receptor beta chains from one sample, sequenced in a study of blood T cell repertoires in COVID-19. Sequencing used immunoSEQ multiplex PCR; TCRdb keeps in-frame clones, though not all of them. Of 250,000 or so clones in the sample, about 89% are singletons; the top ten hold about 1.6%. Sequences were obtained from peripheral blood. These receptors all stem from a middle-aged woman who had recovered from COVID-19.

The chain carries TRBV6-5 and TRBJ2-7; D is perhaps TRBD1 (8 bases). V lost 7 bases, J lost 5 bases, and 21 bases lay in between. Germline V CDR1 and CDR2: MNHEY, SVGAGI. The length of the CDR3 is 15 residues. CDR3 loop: CASTPTGGGHDEQYF. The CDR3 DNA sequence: TGTGCCAGCACACCAACAGGGGGGGGCCACGACGAGCAGTACTTC.

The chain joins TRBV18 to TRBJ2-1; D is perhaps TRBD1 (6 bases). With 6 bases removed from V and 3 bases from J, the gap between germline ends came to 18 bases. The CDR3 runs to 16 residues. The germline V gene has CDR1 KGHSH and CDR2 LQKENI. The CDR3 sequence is CASSVPGAILYNEQFF. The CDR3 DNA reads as TGTGCCAGCTCGGTACCAGGGGCGATTCTCTACAATGAGCAGTTCTTC.

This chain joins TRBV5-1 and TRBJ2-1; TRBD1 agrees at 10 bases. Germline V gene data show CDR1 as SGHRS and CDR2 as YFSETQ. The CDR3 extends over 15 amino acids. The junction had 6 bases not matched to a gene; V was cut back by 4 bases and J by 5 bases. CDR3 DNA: TGCGCCAGCAGCAACCGGGACAGGGGAGACAATGAGCAGTTCTTC. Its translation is CASSNRDRGDNEQFF.

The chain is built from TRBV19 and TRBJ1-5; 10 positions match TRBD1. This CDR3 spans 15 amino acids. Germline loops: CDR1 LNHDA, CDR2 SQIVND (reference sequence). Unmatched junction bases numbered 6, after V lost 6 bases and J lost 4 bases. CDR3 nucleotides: TGTGCCAGTAGCCCCAAGGGACAGGGGAATCAGCCCCAGCATTTT. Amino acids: CASSPKGQGNQPQHF.

In DNA form, the CDR3 reads TGTGCCAGTAGTATAGCCAGCGGCAGACAAGCTTTCTTT. Encoded protein: CASSIASGRQAFF. The rearrangement links TRBV19 to TRBJ1-1, with no clear D. Trimming cost V 1 base and J 9 bases, with 12 bases left between them. The germline V gene has CDR1 LNHDA and CDR2 SQIVND (reference sequence). The CDR3 contains 13 residues.

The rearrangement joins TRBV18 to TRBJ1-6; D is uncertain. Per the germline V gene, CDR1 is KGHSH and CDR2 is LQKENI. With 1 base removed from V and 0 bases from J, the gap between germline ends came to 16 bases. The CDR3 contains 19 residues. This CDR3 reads CASSPRRVGGSSYNSPLHF. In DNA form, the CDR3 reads TGTGCCAGCTCACCACGGAGAGTCGGCGGAAGCTCCTATAATTCACCCCTCCACTTT.

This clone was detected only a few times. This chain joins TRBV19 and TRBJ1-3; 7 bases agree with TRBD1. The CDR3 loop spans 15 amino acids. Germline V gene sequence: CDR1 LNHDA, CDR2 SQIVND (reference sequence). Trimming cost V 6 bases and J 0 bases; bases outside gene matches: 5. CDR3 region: CASRSRDSSGNTIYF. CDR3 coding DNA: TGTGCCAGTAGGAGCCGGGACAGCTCTGGAAACACCATATATTTT.

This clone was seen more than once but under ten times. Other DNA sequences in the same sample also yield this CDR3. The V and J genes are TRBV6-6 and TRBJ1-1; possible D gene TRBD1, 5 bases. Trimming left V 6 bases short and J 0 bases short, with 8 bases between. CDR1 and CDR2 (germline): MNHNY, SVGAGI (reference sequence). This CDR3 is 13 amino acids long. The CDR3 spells CASRRGLNTEAFF. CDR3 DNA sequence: TGTGCCAGCAGGCGGGGCTTGAACACTGAAGCTTTCTTT.

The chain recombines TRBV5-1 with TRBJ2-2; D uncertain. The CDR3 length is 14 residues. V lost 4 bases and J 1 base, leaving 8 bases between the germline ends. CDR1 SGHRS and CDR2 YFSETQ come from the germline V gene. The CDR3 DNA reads TGCGCCAGCAGCCCCAGCGTGAACACCGGGGAGCTGTTTTTT. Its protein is CASSPSVNTGELFF.

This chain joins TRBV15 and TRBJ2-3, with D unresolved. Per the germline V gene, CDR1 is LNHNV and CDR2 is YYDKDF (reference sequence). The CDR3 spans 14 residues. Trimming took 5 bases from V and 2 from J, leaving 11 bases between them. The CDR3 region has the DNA TGTGCCACCAGCCCCCTAATACTCACAGATACGCAGTATTTT. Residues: CATSPLILTDTQYF.

The CDR3 spells CASSDWGGKAGELFF. The CDR3 nucleotides read TGTGCCAGCAGCGACTGGGGGGGGAAGGCCGGGGAGCTGTTTTTT. The genes are TRBV6-5 and TRBJ2-2, with 7 bases aligning to TRBD2. The germline V gene has CDR1 MNHEY and CDR2 SVGAGI. The CDR3 runs to 15 residues. The V and J ends lost 6 bases and 6 bases, in that order; junction bases with no gene match: 10.

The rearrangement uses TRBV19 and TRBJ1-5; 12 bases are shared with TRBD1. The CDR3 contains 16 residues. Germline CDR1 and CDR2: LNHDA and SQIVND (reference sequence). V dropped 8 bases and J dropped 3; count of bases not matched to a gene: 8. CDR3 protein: CASLSGTGGYNQPQHF. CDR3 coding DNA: TGTGCCAGTCTATCCGGGACAGGGGGCTACAATCAGCCCCAGCATTTT.

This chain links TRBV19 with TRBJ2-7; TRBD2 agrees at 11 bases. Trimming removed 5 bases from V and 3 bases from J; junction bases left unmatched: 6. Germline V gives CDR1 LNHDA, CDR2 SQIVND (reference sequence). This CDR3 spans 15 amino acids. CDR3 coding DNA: TGTGCCAGTAGTCCCGCTAGCGGGGGGCACTACGAGCAGTACTTC. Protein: CASSPASGGHYEQYF.

The chain's CDR3 is CAISEWGQGYGYTF. The CDR3, as DNA: TGTGCCATCAGTGAGTGGGGCCAGGGCTATGGCTACACCTTC. The V gene is TRBV10-3, the J gene TRBJ1-2; weak D call: TRBD1 (5 bases). The CDR3 spans 14 residues. V lost 1 base to trimming and J lost 4 bases, with 10 bases between them. The germline V gene encodes CDR1 ENHRY and CDR2 SYGVKD.

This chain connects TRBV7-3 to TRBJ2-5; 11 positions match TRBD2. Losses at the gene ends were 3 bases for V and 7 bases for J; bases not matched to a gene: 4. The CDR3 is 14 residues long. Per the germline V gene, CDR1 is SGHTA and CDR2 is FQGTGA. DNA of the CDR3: TGTGCCAGCAGCTTGGGGGGGACTAGCGGGACCCAGTACTTC. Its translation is CASSLGGTSGTQYF.

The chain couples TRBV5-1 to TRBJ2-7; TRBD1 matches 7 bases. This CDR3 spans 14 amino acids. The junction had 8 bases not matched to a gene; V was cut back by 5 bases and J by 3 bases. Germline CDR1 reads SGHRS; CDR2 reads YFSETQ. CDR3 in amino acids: CASRSTGTHYEQYF. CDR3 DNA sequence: TGCGCCAGCAGATCGACAGGGACCCACTACGAGCAGTACTTC.

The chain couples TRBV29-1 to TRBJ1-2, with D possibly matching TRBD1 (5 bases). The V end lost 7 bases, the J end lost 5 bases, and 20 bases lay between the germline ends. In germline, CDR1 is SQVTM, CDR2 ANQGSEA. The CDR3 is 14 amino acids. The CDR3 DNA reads TGCAGCGCGGGCGGGGGAGGAGGAAAGTATGGCTACACCTTC. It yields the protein CSAGGGGGKYGYTF. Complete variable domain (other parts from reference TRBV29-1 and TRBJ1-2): SAVISQKPSRDICQRGTSLTIQCQVDSQVTMMFWYRQQPGQSLTLIATANQGSEATYESGFVIDKFPISRPNLTFSTLTVSNMSPEDSSIYLCSAGGGGGKYGYTFGSGTRLTVV.

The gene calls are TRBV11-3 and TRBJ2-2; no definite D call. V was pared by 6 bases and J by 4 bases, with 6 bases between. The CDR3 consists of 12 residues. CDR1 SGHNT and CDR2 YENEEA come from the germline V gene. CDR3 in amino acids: CASSLRTGELFF. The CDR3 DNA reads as TGTGCCAGCAGTCTCCGCACCGGGGAGCTGTTTTTT.

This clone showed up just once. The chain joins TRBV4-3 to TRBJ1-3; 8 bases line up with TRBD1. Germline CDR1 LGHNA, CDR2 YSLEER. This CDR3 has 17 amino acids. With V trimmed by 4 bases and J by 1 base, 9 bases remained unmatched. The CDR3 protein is CASSPVVQGESGNTIYF. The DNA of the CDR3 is TGCGCCAGCAGCCCCGTAGTACAGGGGGAGTCTGGAAACACCATATATTTT.

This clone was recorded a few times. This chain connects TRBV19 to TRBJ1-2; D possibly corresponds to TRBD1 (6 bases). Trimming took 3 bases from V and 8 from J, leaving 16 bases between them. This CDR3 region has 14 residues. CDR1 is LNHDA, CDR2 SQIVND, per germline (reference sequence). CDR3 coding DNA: TGTGCCAGTAGTATTCCAGGGGATCGCTACGGCTACACCTTC. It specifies CASSIPGDRYGYTF.

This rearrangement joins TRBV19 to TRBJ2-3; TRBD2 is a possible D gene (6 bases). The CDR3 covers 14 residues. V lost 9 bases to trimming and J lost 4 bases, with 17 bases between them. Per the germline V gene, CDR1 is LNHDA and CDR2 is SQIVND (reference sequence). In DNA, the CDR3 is TGTGCCAGCCGCTCGGCGGGGCTGCCAGATACGCAGTATTTT. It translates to CASRSAGLPDTQYF.

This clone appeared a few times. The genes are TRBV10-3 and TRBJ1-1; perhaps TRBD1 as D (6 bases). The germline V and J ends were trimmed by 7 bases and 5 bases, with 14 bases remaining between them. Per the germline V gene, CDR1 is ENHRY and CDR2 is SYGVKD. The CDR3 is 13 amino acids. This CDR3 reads CAINKGGRTEAFF. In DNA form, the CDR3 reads TGTGCCATCAACAAGGGGGGGCGGACTGAAGCTTTCTTT.